These T cell receptor beta chains were read from a single sample in a study of response to subunit inactivated influenza vaccine. TCRdb used MiXCR to reprocess the RT-PCR reads, holding one entry per CDR3 protein. The sample has around 300,000 distinct CDR3 sequences; roughly 22% are singletons. The sequences come from PBMCs from blood, collected 21 months after vaccination. The receptors come from a man aged 45-69 years who received an inactivated influenza vaccine. Both conserved end residues are part of each CDR3. D genes are given only for firm matches. Rows give clone size only sometimes, using once, few, many, or a class for an expanded clone.

>few|TRBV5-4|TRBJ1-2|14|-
CASSQDLFNYGYTF
TGTGCCAGCAGCCAAGACCTATTCAACTATGGCTACACCTTC
>-|TRBV19|TRBJ2-7|16|TRBD2
CASTTSGRTTPYEQYF
TGTGCCAGTACGACTAGCGGGAGGACCACCCCCTACGAGCAGTACTTC
>few|TRBV28|TRBJ2-3|12|-
CASSVLMDTQYF
TGTGCCAGCAGCGTACTAATGGATACGCAGTATTTT
>-|TRBV4-3|TRBJ1-2|15|TRBD1
CASSHGTGDNYGYTF
TGCGCCAGCAGCCACGGGACAGGTGATAACTATGGCTACACCTTC
>few|TRBV6-5|TRBJ1-1|12|-
CASSRGSTEAFF
TGTGCCAGCAGTCGGGGGAGCACTGAAGCTTTCTTT
>few|TRBV7-2|TRBJ1-2|16|TRBD1
CASGGQGAPSYYGYTF
TGTGCCAGCGGGGGACAGGGGGCACCTTCTTACTATGGCTACACCTTC
>few|TRBV4-2|TRBJ2-5|14|-
CASSQVGDQETQYF
TGTGCCAGCAGCCAAGTGGGAGACCAAGAGACCCAGTACTTC
>-|TRBV5-1|TRBJ2-1|18|TRBD2
CASSLGIRLAGGPSEQFF
TGCGCCAGCAGCTTGGGCATACGACTAGCGGGAGGGCCGAGTGAGCAGTTCTTC
>-|TRBV5-1|TRBJ2-7|14|TRBD2
CASSFGSGMHEQYF
TGCGCCAGCAGCTTTGGTAGCGGGATGCACGAGCAGTACTTC
>-|TRBV12-3/TRBV12-4|TRBJ2-3|14|-
CASLFGIRTDAQYF
TGTGCCAGCCTCTTCGGGATCCGCACAGATGCGCAGTATTTT
>many|TRBV6-1|TRBJ1-2|15|-
CASSEARLSAYGYTF
TGTGCCAGCAGTGAAGCGCGACTCTCCGCCTATGGCTACACCTTC